The clone carrying this T cell receptor (beta chain) has just one count. Authors' processing steps: Estimation of nucleated cell counts was performed using reference gene primer amplification. This table comes from immunoSEQ multiplex PCR, and its TCRdb copy is limited to in-frame clones, with some not included. D and trimming come from the DNA, and the V and J calls and clone size come from that table. Of 100,000 to 150,000 clones in the sample, about 83% are singletons; the top ten hold 5.9%. These data belong to a study of blood T cell repertoires in COVID-19. At the level of the study: COVID-19 samples, acute and convalescent, were from the United States, Italy and Spain. From T cells, B-cell-depleted T cells, or PBMCs came the material, which was cDNA or gDNA.

V dropped 0 bases and J dropped 8; count of bases not matched to a gene: 10. Germline V lookup: CDR1 LNHNV, CDR2 YYDKDF (reference sequence). This CDR3 spans 16 amino acids. The sample taken for sequencing was peripheral blood. The TCR comes from a man older than 75 with active or convalescent COVID-19. The chain is built from TRBV15 and TRBJ1-2; 9 bases are shared with TRBD1. The CDR3 DNA sequence: TGTGCCACCAGCAGAGATCCGGGACAGGGTATACAGGGCTACACCTTC. This gives the protein CATSRDPGQGIQGYTF.